These 14 T cell receptor beta chains originate from one sample sequenced in a study of blood T cell repertoires in COVID-19. TCRdb keeps only in-frame clones here, not all; method: immunoSEQ multiplex PCR. The sample lists under 250,000 clones, around nine tenths occurring once. The specimen sequenced was peripheral blood. Source of these receptors: a man in his sixties who had recovered from COVID-19.

This clone appeared once. The chain is built from TRBV7-6 and TRBJ2-2; the D is unclear. The CDR3 covers 14 residues. V shed 1 base and J shed 4 bases, with 7 bases lying between them. Germline V lookup: CDR1 SGHVS, CDR2 FNYEAQ. The DNA for the CDR3 is TGTGCCAGCAGCTTAGACGGTGGCACCGGGGAGCTGTTTTTT. It is translated as CASSLDGGTGELFF.

The chain couples TRBV11-2 to TRBJ2-5, with D maybe TRBD2 (5 bases). Germline V gene sequence: CDR1 SGHAT, CDR2 FQNNGV. V was pared by 5 bases and J by 1 base, with 8 bases between. The CDR3 has 13 residues. The CDR3 region has the DNA TGTGCCAGCAGCGTGCGGGCCCAAGAGACCCAGTACTTC. Residues: CASSVRAQETQYF.

This rearrangement joins TRBV6-5 to TRBJ2-5; D might be TRBD2 (6 bases). V dropped 7 bases and J dropped 7 bases, with 13 bases sitting between them. The germline V gene has CDR1 MNHEY and CDR2 SVGAGI. The CDR3 consists of 12 residues. The CDR3 DNA is TGTGCCAGCATCCCTGTGGGGGGGACCCAGTACTTC. This gives the protein CASIPVGGTQYF.

The chain uses TRBV7-2 and TRBJ1-2; TRBD1 matches 9 bases. V lost 5 bases to trimming and J lost 6 bases; unmatched junction nucleotides: 10. Looked up from germline, CDR1 is SGHTA and CDR2 is FQGNSA. The CDR3 totals 15 residues. CDR3 sequence: CASSPRQGDRNGYTF. The CDR3 coding sequence is TGTGCCAGCAGCCCTAGACAGGGGGATAGAAATGGCTACACCTTC.

The genes are TRBV7-9 and TRBJ1-5; 10 positions match TRBD1. CDR1 and CDR2 from the germline V gene are SEHNR and FQNEAQ (reference sequence). The CDR3 has 16 residues. V lost 3 bases and J lost 4; bases outside the gene matches: 6. The CDR3 sequence: CASSFSGGQGNQPQHF. The CDR3 nucleotides read TGTGCCAGCAGCTTTAGCGGGGGACAGGGGAATCAGCCCCAGCATTTT.

The chain carries TRBV7-2 and TRBJ1-5; D remains ambiguous. The V end was cut by 1 base, the J end by 1 base, with 11 bases between. Germline V lookup: CDR1 SGHTA, CDR2 FQGNSA. The CDR3 runs to 16 residues. Here the CDR3 reads CASSLVHSGSNQPQHF. The CDR3, as DNA: TGTGCCAGCAGCTTAGTTCACTCGGGGAGCAATCAGCCCCAGCATTTT.

The chain joins TRBV28 to TRBJ1-3; D might be TRBD1 (6 bases). V lost 2 bases, J lost 2 bases, and 13 bases lay in between. Germline V gives CDR1 MDHEN, CDR2 SYDVKM. This CDR3 is built from 16 residues. CDR3 bases: TGTGCCAGCAGTTTAGCCCGCCCAGGGGCTGGAAACACCATATATTTT. Protein sequence: CASSLARPGAGNTIYF.

This chain joins TRBV5-1 and TRBJ2-2, with 8 bases lining up with TRBD1. Germline V lookup: CDR1 SGHRS, CDR2 YFSETQ. The CDR3 is 18 amino acids. Trimming at V came to 4 bases and at J to 0 bases, leaving 11 bases not matched to a gene. The CDR3 bases are TGCGCCAGCAGCGATCTCAGGCAACAGGGGGCGAACACCGGGGAGCTGTTTTTT. Translated, it gives CASSDLRQQGANTGELFF.

The chain joins TRBV9 to TRBJ2-2; 9 nucleotides match TRBD2. Germline values: CDR1 SGDLS, CDR2 YYNGEE. J gave up 6 bases and V 0 bases, and 9 bases lay outside the gene matches. This CDR3 is 17 amino acids long. CDR3: CASSVEDWREGPGELFF. The CDR3 region has the DNA TGTGCCAGCAGCGTAGAAGACTGGCGGGAGGGCCCCGGGGAGCTGTTTTTT.

This clone was recorded once. The chain is built from TRBV11-2 and TRBJ1-1, with a possible D match to TRBD1 (6 bases). The CDR3 is 15 amino acids. Germline V gives CDR1 SGHAT, CDR2 FQNNGV. Trimming pared 5 bases from V and 0 bases from J, leaving 13 bases between. The CDR3 sequence is CASSLPGTLNTEAFF. The DNA for the CDR3 is TGTGCCAGCAGCCTCCCTGGGACACTGAACACTGAAGCTTTCTTT.

J is TRBJ1-1 and V is TRBV29-1, with 7 positions matching TRBD1. Germline loops: CDR1 SQVTM, CDR2 ANQGSEA. This CDR3 has 13 amino acids. V shed 3 bases and J 4 bases; nucleotides not matched to a gene: 5. The CDR3 reads CSVDHRGPTEAFF. As DNA, the CDR3 is TGCAGCGTTGACCACAGGGGCCCCACTGAAGCTTTCTTT.

The chain joins TRBV5-4 to TRBJ2-7; 11 bases align to TRBD2. Germline-derived CDR1 and CDR2 are SGHNT and YYREEE (reference sequence). V lost 0 bases and J lost 7; bases outside the gene matches: 9. This CDR3 has 16 residues. The CDR3 DNA reads as TGTGCCAGCAGCTTGGGACTAGCGGGACGTTCTAGGGAGCAGTACTTC. The encoded protein is CASSLGLAGRSREQYF.

The V call is TRBV19, the J call TRBJ1-2; 9 bases match TRBD1. CDR1 is LNHDA and CDR2 is SQIVND in the germline V gene (reference sequence). With 9 bases clipped from V and 8 bases from J, the junction kept 13 bases outside the gene matches. The CDR3 consists of 14 residues. The CDR3 nucleotides read TGTGCCAGCCTAGACCGGGACAGGGTAAAGGGCTACACCTTC. Its translation is CASLDRDRVKGYTF. The full variable domain, in which reference TRBV19 and TRBJ1-2 provide the parts outside the CDR3, is DGGITQSPKYLFRKEGQNVTLSCEQNLNHDAMYWYRQDPGQGLRLIYYSQIVNDFQKGDIAEGYSVSREKKESFPLTVTSAQKNPTAFYLCASLDRDRVKGYTFGSGTRLTVV.

This chain links TRBV28 with TRBJ2-2, with TRBD1 matching 9 bases. The CDR3 sequence is 16 residues long. The germline V gene encodes CDR1 MDHEN and CDR2 SYDVKM. With 8 bases clipped from V and 6 bases from J, the junction kept 13 bases outside the gene matches. The CDR3 DNA follows: TGTGCCAGCGCAACCGGGACAGGGATGGTAGCCGGGGAGCTGTTTTTT. Translation: CASATGTGMVAGELFF. Combining the CDR3 with reference TRBV28 and TRBJ2-2 gives the whole variable domain DVKVTQSSRYLVKRTGEKVFLECVQDMDHENMFWYRQDPGLGLRLIYFSYDVKMKEKGDIPEGYSVSREKKERFSLILESASTNQTSMYLCASATGTGMVAGELFFGEGSRLTVL.